Sequencing of this T cell receptor beta chain was carried out in a study of Graves' ophthalmopathy and Graves' hyperthyroidism (dated by TCRdb to between 2018 and 2020). For the wider study: Peripheral blood was collected before any treatment was given, at the time of initial diagnosis. The study used signatures of the TCR beta repertoire to tell Graves' ophthalmopathy apart from Graves' hyperthyroidism and to predict which patients would progress to ophthalmopathy. In total, 135 blood samples were TCR-sequenced: fewer than 50 ophthalmopathy, some 75 hyperthyroidism and roughly 17 hyperthyroidism-to-ophthalmopathy patients. A discovery set of 100 patients (43 ophthalmopathy, around 57 stable hyperthyroidism) was enrolled to explore V-J signatures distinguishing ophthalmopathy from hyperthyroidism. An independent validation cohort was composed of 18 to 20 hyperthyroidism patients and some 16 patients who later progressed from hyperthyroidism to ophthalmopathy. T-cell repertoires of thyroid tissue and blood were compared in over 5 hyperthyroidism patients. Following sample collection, hyperthyroidism patients were given methimazole at a starting dose of 30 mg daily, and ophthalmopathy patients were given high-dose intravenous methylprednisolone.

Many counts were recorded for this clonotype. This receptor's antigen is unknown. Per-base quality was not reported, and no clone a single base away is much larger than it. TCR beta CDR3 regions were amplified from RNA transcripts for repertoire sequencing. The first round was an RT-PCR using HTBI primers with the Qiagen OneStep RT-PCR kit, and this first round was followed by a second-round multiplex PCR, then size selection and purification. Libraries were sequenced paired-end with 100 bp reads on an Illumina HiSeq2000. As for the authors' bioinformatics: SOAPnuke was used to process the reads, throwing out any read that had adapters, had uncalled bases, had a mean Phred below 15, or lacked an exact constant-primer or identifier match. COPE v1.2.5 was used to merge high-quality paired reads. Clonotypes were defined as unique nucleotide sequences and were aligned to IMGT TRB V, D and J references using MiTCR v1.1. The analysis was limited to V-J combinations with a frequency above 0.0001, which together covered 99% to 99.2% of repertoires. For each V-J combination, a TCR clonal expansion and chaos score was defined as the ratio of F50 clonal expansion to chaos observed in the TCRdist matrix. Features were reduced by Welch's t-statistics and random forest to over 10 V-J combinations, which fed a naive Bayes classifier. The Morisita-Horn index was used to measure how similar the thyroid and blood repertoires were. TCRdb cleaned the public reads at Q25 with fastp, built clones with MiXCR and kept in-frame beta chains. CDR3 protein sequences are deduplicated, and each keeps its most common genes and DNA. The V and J calls were not made by the authors but by TCRdb's processing. This sample comprises some 350,000 distinct CDR3 sequences, roughly 17% of them detected only once. The ten biggest clones cover roughly 2.4% of the sample.

Results and caveats for the whole study, not just this receptor: Sample size was not statistically predetermined, and group allocation was not concealed from the investigators. Most expanded thyroid clonotypes with a frequency above 0.001 also appeared in blood, which suggests that blood repertoires may reflect the immune response in the thyroid. In validation, the model predicted ophthalmopathy progression with more than 55% sensitivity and approximately 72% specificity; some 13 predicted patients were CT-confirmed with GO in a median of approximately 6.2 months. In cross-validation, the 13-signature model distinguished ophthalmopathy from stable hyperthyroidism with approximately 90% sensitivity and just under 84% specificity, and in the test set the corresponding values were about 80% and 75%.

Hyperthyroidism was defined as stable when no progression to ophthalmopathy occurred within 18 months of follow-up. Hyperthyroidism patients were newly diagnosed, with disease duration under 2 months, and aged 18 to 65 years. Patients with other autoimmune diseases, uncontrolled infections, pregnancy or lactation were excluded from the study. Clinical symptoms, serum thyroxine, TRAb, thyroid ultrasound and orbital computed tomography were used for diagnosis. Using Ficoll-Paque density gradient centrifugation, PBMCs were isolated from over 8.5 ml of fresh peripheral blood. Trizol reagent was used to extract the total RNA, and its quality was then checked on an Agilent 2100 Bioanalyzer. The CDR3 contains 11 residues, cysteine and phenylalanine counted. Just CDR3 DNA is preserved here, 33 bases in frame from base 1. V loses 6 bases of germline sequence and J loses 4 bases, and the interval between the two ends is 9 bases. As encoded in the germline V gene (reference sequence), CDR1 is DFQATT while CDR2 is SNEGSKA.

This clonotype was sampled from an adult woman with stable Graves' hyperthyroidism. This receptor chain uses TRBV20-1 and TRBJ2-5; the D gene is not confidently resolved. The specimen was peripheral blood. Read as DNA, the sequence is TGCAGTGCCCCGGACCGAGAGACCCAGTACTTC. It codes for CSAPDRETQYF.